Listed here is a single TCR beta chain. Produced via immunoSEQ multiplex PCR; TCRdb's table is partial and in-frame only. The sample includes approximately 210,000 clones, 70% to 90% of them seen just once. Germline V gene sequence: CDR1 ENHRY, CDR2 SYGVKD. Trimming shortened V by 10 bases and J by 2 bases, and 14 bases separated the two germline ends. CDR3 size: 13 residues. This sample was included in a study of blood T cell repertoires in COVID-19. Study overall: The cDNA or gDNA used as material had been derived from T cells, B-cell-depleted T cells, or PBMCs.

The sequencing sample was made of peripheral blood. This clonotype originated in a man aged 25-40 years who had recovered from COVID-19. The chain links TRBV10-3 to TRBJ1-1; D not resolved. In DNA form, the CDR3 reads TGTGCCACCATGAGGGTGGGAAACACTGAAGCTTTCTTT. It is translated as CATMRVGNTEAFF.